These 24 T cell receptor beta chains share one sample of origin, sequenced in a study of shared clonotypes between healthy human individuals. Data came from immunoSEQ multiplex PCR; TCRdb stores just in-frame clones and leaves some out. The sample consists of a few hundred thousand clones, roughly four fifths of them appearing once. Input material: PBMCs. These receptors came from a woman between 40 and 55 years old in good health. Some clones in this sample may be carry-over from other donors' samples.

This chain links TRBV19 with TRBJ2-7, with TRBD2 matching over 7 bases. Trimming took 6 bases from V and 2 from J; bases not matched to a gene: 10. The germline V gene has CDR1 LNHDA and CDR2 SQIVND (reference sequence). This CDR3 comprises 15 residues. CDR3 amino acids: CASSPSPSGAYEQYF. For the CDR3, the DNA is TGTGCCAGTAGCCCTTCCCCTAGCGGCGCCTACGAGCAGTACTTC.

V and J are TRBV29-1 and TRBJ2-5; tentative D call: TRBD2 (6 bases). The CDR3 totals 14 residues. Germline CDR1 reads SQVTM; CDR2 reads ANQGSEA. The CDR3 is CGVGGETGQETQYF. The CDR3 bases are TGCGGAGTGGGGGGAGAAACGGGGCAAGAGACCCAGTACTTC.

V and J are TRBV28 and TRBJ2-3, with a tentative D call TRBD2 (5 bases). CDR3 length: 15 amino acids. V dropped 3 bases and J dropped 0 bases, with 10 bases sitting between them. The germline V gene has CDR1 MDHEN and CDR2 SYDVKM. CDR3 amino acids: CASSLKRLSTDTQYF. The CDR3 DNA follows: TGTGCCAGCAGTTTGAAGAGACTAAGCACAGATACGCAGTATTTT.

The chain employs TRBV28 and TRBJ2-3; 7 nucleotides match TRBD1. The junction had 8 bases not matched to a gene; V was cut back by 6 bases and J by 2 bases. Per the germline V gene, CDR1 is MDHEN and CDR2 is SYDVKM. The CDR3 consists of 15 residues. The CDR3 sequence: CASRSGGPITDTQYF. As DNA, the CDR3 is TGTGCCAGCAGGTCAGGGGGACCTATCACAGATACGCAGTATTTT.

The genes are TRBV28 and TRBJ1-4; D is uncertain. The V and J ends lost 6 bases and 0 bases respectively, with 17 bases between them. The CDR3 runs 17 residues. The germline CDR1 and CDR2 sequences are MDHEN and SYDVKM. In DNA, the CDR3 is TGTGCCAGCAGAGTCAGTTCCTACTCTGCAACTAATGAAAAACTGTTTTTT. Translating it yields CASRVSSYSATNEKLFF. The full variable domain, completed using reference TRBV28 and TRBJ1-4, is DVKVTQSSRYLVKRTGEKVFLECVQDMDHENMFWYRQDPGLGLRLIYFSYDVKMKEKGDIPEGYSVSREKKERFSLILESASTNQTSMYLCASRVSSYSATNEKLFFGSGTQLSVL.

In its sample, this clone was seen many times. Other nucleotide sequences in the sample specify the same CDR3. V gene TRBV18 combines with J gene TRBJ1-5; D may be TRBD1 (6 bases). Trimming removed 6 bases from V and 4 bases from J, with 10 bases in between. Germline V gene sequence: CDR1 KGHSH, CDR2 LQKENI. This CDR3 region has 13 residues. CDR3 protein: CASSPTGNQPQHF. The CDR3 DNA reads TGTGCCAGCTCTCCGACAGGAAATCAGCCCCAGCATTTT.

J is TRBJ2-1 and V is TRBV4-2, with TRBD2 identical over 9 bases. CDR1 and CDR2 (germline): LGHNA, YNFKEQ. CDR3 size: 16 residues. V lost 0 bases, J lost 2 bases, and 2 bases stayed unmatched. The CDR3 here is CASSQEGGRAYNEQFF. CDR3 in DNA: TGTGCCAGCAGCCAAGAAGGCGGGAGGGCCTACAATGAGCAGTTCTTC.

The chain joins TRBV29-1 to TRBJ2-7; 10 nucleotides line up with TRBD2. Germline assignment: CDR1 SQVTM and CDR2 ANQGSEA. This CDR3 spans 13 amino acids. The ends lost 3 bases at V and 5 bases at J; junction bases unmatched: 4. CDR3 bases: TGCAGCGTTGAGGGACTAGCGAGGAACGAGCAGTACTTC. Residues: CSVEGLARNEQYF.

Points on this clone: This likely reflects a read error, since a far larger clone is one base away. The chain employs TRBV7-2 and TRBJ2-7, with 12 positions matching TRBD2. The V gene end was trimmed by 5 bases and the J gene end by 2 bases; junction bases not matched to a gene: 4. Germline V CDR1 and CDR2: SGHTA, FQGNSA. The CDR3 spans 15 residues. The CDR3 coding sequence is TGTGCCAGCAGCCTCACTAGCGGGAGGCCCTACGAGCAGTACTTC. Translating it yields CASSLTSGRPYEQYF.

The rearrangement uses TRBV2 and TRBJ2-1; 9 positions agree with TRBD2. The CDR3 runs 14 residues. CDR1 and CDR2 (germline): SNHLY, FYNNEI. Trimming took 7 bases from V and 4 from J; bases not matched to a gene: 5. The CDR3 spells CASTSSGRYNEQFF. CDR3 sequence (DNA): TGTGCCAGCACGTCAAGCGGGAGGTACAATGAGCAGTTCTTC.

This sequence joins TRBV7-2 and TRBJ1-1; D ambiguous. This CDR3 spans 14 amino acids. Germline CDR1 reads SGHTA; CDR2 reads FQGNSA. Trimming took off 6 bases at V and 0 bases at J, with 11 bases between the two ends. CDR3 DNA sequence: TGTGCCAGCAGTAAATCCATGGTGAACACTGAAGCTTTCTTT. Its protein is CASSKSMVNTEAFF.

A remark on this clone: A far larger clone is just one base off, so this is likely a read error. V usage is TRBV7-9 and J usage is TRBJ1-1, with unresolved D. The V gene lost 1 base and the J gene lost 4 bases, with 7 bases spanning the gap. The CDR3 has 13 amino acids. Germline loops: CDR1 SEHNR, CDR2 FQNEAQ (reference sequence). This CDR3 reads CASSLDMSTEAFF. CDR3 coding DNA: TGTGCCAGCAGCTTAGACATGAGCACTGAAGCTTTCTTT.

The V gene is TRBV28, the J gene TRBJ2-5; D assignment may be TRBD1 or TRBD2 (5 bases each). The V and J ends lost 7 bases and 0 bases respectively, with 15 bases between them. This CDR3 has 15 amino acids. Germline CDR1 MDHEN, CDR2 SYDVKM. Here the CDR3 DNA reads TGTGCCAGCATCCCCCCGGGGCAGAACCAAGAGACCCAGTACTTC. Translated: CASIPPGQNQETQYF.

The chain couples TRBV11-3 to TRBJ2-1; D ambiguous. Germline V gives CDR1 SGHNT, CDR2 YENEEA. The CDR3 consists of 13 residues. V lost 5 bases, J lost 11 bases, and 16 bases lay in between. CDR3 region: CASSPLESPKQFF. For the CDR3, the DNA is TGTGCCAGCAGCCCCTTAGAGTCCCCAAAGCAGTTCTTC.

This clone has only one observation. The chain employs TRBV6-5 and TRBJ2-5, with D possibly being TRBD1 or TRBD2 (6 bases each). The germline V and J ends were trimmed by 0 bases and 5 bases, with 7 bases remaining between them. Germline lookup yields CDR1 MNHEY and CDR2 SVGAGI. The CDR3 loop spans 13 amino acids. The CDR3 region is CASSYSGGETQYF. CDR3 in DNA: TGTGCCAGCAGTTACTCAGGGGGGGAGACCCAGTACTTC.

This clone was seen more than once but under ten times. The genes are TRBV18 and TRBJ2-1; 11 bases are a match to TRBD2. The CDR3 spans 16 residues. V shed 1 base, J shed 6 bases, and the junction held 5 bases outside the gene matches. Germline lookup yields CDR1 KGHSH and CDR2 LQKENI. The CDR3 here is CASSPLSLAGGNEQFF. CDR3 sequence (DNA): TGTGCCAGCTCACCACTTAGCCTAGCGGGAGGCAATGAGCAGTTCTTC. Using reference TRBV18 and TRBJ2-1 for the parts outside the CDR3, the full variable domain is NAGVMQNPRHLVRRRGQEARLRCSPMKGHSHVYWYRQLPEEGLKFMVYLQKENIIDESGMPKERFSAEFPKEGPSILRIQQVVRGDSAAYFCASSPLSLAGGNEQFFGPGTRLTVL.

This clone was counted at least ten times. CDR3 nucleotides: TGTGCCAGCAGTTTCGCGGAGTATGGCTACACCTTC. This codes for CASSFAEYGYTF. The chain employs TRBV28 and TRBJ1-2, with D unresolved. V dropped 3 bases and J dropped 5 bases, with 7 bases sitting between them. Germline CDR1 is MDHEN and CDR2 is SYDVKM. The CDR3 runs to 12 residues.

Many counts were recorded for this clone. Other DNA sequences within the sample encode an identical CDR3. In nucleotides, the CDR3 is TGTGCCAGCAGCGAGGGACAGTCAGCCTTCTATGGCTACACCTTC. Amino acids: CASSEGQSAFYGYTF. This sequence joins TRBV28 and TRBJ1-2, with TRBD1 matching over 7 bases. This CDR3 has 15 residues. V trimming: 6 bases; J trimming: 4 bases; junction bases outside the gene matches: 11. From germline, CDR1 is MDHEN and CDR2 SYDVKM.

The J gene is TRBJ1-1, the V gene TRBV4-1, with D unresolved. CDR1 is MGHRA, CDR2 YSYEKL, per germline. The CDR3 is 15 residues long. Trimming pared 3 bases from V and 3 bases from J, leaving 14 bases between. CDR3 residues: CASSQGSGGDTEAFF. CDR3 DNA sequence: TGCGCCAGCAGCCAGGGGAGCGGTGGGGACACTGAAGCTTTCTTT.

This clone was observed a single time. The chain carries TRBV6-5 and TRBJ1-5; 8 positions agree with TRBD1. Per the germline V gene, CDR1 is MNHEY and CDR2 is SVGAGI. The CDR3 length is 14 residues. V lost 6 bases and J lost 7; bases outside the gene matches: 8. The CDR3: CASSPETGVQPQHF. CDR3 DNA sequence: TGTGCCAGCAGCCCCGAGACAGGGGTACAGCCCCAGCATTTT.

V is TRBV5-1 and J is TRBJ2-7; 7 bases agree with TRBD2. This CDR3 region has 14 residues. CDR1 and CDR2 (germline): SGHRS, YFSETQ. V lost 4 bases, J lost 0 bases, and 4 bases stayed unmatched. CDR3 protein: CASSILATSYEQYF. The CDR3 bases are TGCGCCAGCAGCATACTAGCGACCTCCTACGAGCAGTACTTC.

The CDR3 bases are TGCGCCAGCAGACCTGACTACGTCGGGGAGCTGTTTTTT. The encoded protein is CASRPDYVGELFF. The J gene is TRBJ2-2, the V gene TRBV10-2; maybe TRBD2 (5 bases). This CDR3 has 13 amino acids. V was clipped by 6 bases and J by 7 bases, with 12 bases between them. Germline-derived CDR1 and CDR2 are WSHSY and SAAADI.

V usage is TRBV5-8 and J usage is TRBJ1-1; 9 bases line up with TRBD1. CDR3 size: 14 residues. Germline lookup yields CDR1 SGHTS and CDR2 YDEGEE. The trim removed 0 bases at V and 6 bases at J, leaving 3 bases unmatched. DNA of the CDR3: TGTGCCAGCAGCTTGGGGACAGGGGCCTCTGAAGCTTTCTTT. Translating gives CASSLGTGASEAFF. Full variable domain (rest looked up from reference TRBV5-8 and TRBJ1-1): EAGVTQSPTHLIKTRGQQATLRCSPISGHTSVYWYQQALGLGLQFLLWYDEGEERNRGNFPPRFSGRQFPNYSSELNVNALELEDSALYLCASSLGTGASEAFFGQGTRLTVV.

The chain has TRBV29-1 and TRBJ2-7, with D perhaps TRBD1 (6 bases). The germline V and J ends were trimmed by 4 bases and 3 bases, with 10 bases remaining between them. The CDR3 runs to 12 residues. Germline V gene lookup returns CDR1 SQVTM and CDR2 ANQGSEA. As DNA, the CDR3 is TGCAGCGTTGGTATCAGGGGCTACGAGCAGTACTTC. As protein: CSVGIRGYEQYF.